These 13 T cell receptor beta chains were sequenced from one sample in a study of high-grade serous ovarian cancer treatment subgroups. Tumor samples were taken before definitive surgery or chemotherapy. Assay used: immunoSEQ multiplex PCR; TCRdb lists only in-frame clones, some missing. The sample includes 2,500 to 3,500 clones, around 70% of them seen just once. The source material was tumor tissue. The receptors were gathered from a human donor with high-grade serous ovarian cancer.

The chain carries TRBV28 and TRBJ2-5; D remains ambiguous. Trimming took off 8 bases at V and 1 base at J, with 11 bases between the two ends. Germline CDR1 is MDHEN and CDR2 is SYDVKM. This CDR3 is 13 amino acids long. CDR3 in amino acids: CASPQAVQETQYF. DNA of the CDR3: TGTGCCAGCCCCCAGGCGGTCCAAGAGACCCAGTACTTC.

This sequence joins TRBV7-2 and TRBJ2-3; no definite D call. CDR1 is SGHTA and CDR2 is FQGNSA in the germline V gene. The CDR3 contains 15 residues. The V end lost 1 base, the J end lost 6 bases, and 14 bases lay between the germline ends. The DNA of the CDR3 is TGTGCCAGCAGCTTAGGGGTCGCAGCCCGGGATACGCAGTATTTT. Residues: CASSLGVAARDTQYF.

This chain links TRBV9 with TRBJ2-2; D gene ambiguous. From germline, CDR1 is SGDLS and CDR2 YYNGEE. Trimming cost V 0 bases and J 4 bases, with 4 bases left between them. The CDR3 is made up of 13 amino acids. CDR3 sequence (DNA): TGTGCCAGCAGCGTAGGTATCACCGGGGAGCTGTTTTTT. This codes for CASSVGITGELFF.

This clone is medium-sized. This chain connects TRBV7-2 to TRBJ2-7, with TRBD1 as a possible D gene (5 bases). V shed 0 bases and J shed 6 bases, with 12 bases lying between them. From germline, CDR1 is SGHTA and CDR2 FQGNSA. This CDR3 has 14 residues. The CDR3 DNA follows: TGTGCCAGCAGCTTAGCGATGGGGCCCGGCGAGCAGTACTTC. Residues: CASSLAMGPGEQYF.

V is TRBV27 and J is TRBJ1-5; D gene uncertain. The V gene's germline CDR1 is MNHEY and CDR2 SMNVEV (reference sequence). The CDR3 is made up of 14 amino acids. Trimming left V 3 bases short and J 7 bases short, with 13 bases between. CDR3 sequence reads: CASSLGGEGQPQHF. In DNA, the CDR3 is TGTGCCAGCAGTTTGGGAGGAGAAGGGCAGCCCCAGCATTTT.

The V gene is TRBV28, the J gene TRBJ2-3, with D maybe TRBD2 (5 bases). Trimming removed 7 bases at V and 9 bases at J, with 8 bases between. CDR3 size: 10 residues. CDR1 MDHEN and CDR2 SYDVKM come from the germline V gene. CDR3 sequence (DNA): TGTGCCAGCATGAGGGTAACGCAGTATTTT. It is translated as CASMRVTQYF.

J is TRBJ1-3 and V is TRBV30; a weak D match, TRBD1 (6 bases). Trimming shortened V by 3 bases and J by 4 bases, and 16 bases separated the two germline ends. The germline V gene has CDR1 GTSNPN and CDR2 SVGIG (reference sequence). This CDR3 spans 15 amino acids. CDR3 region: CAWRGGGGGGNTIYF. The CDR3 nucleotides are TGTGCCTGGAGGGGGGGCGGAGGAGGGGGAAACACCATATATTTT.

Only a few counts were recorded for this clone. The V call is TRBV6-6, the J call TRBJ2-2; D unclear. The CDR3 is 13 residues long. Between the trimmed V and J ends, which lost 7 bases and 7 bases, there was a span of 13 bases. CDR1 and CDR2 from the germline V gene are MNHNY and SVGAGI (reference sequence). The CDR3 bases are TGTGCCAGCAATACCCCGTCCCGCGGGGAGCTGTTTTTT. Its translation is CASNTPSRGELFF.

The chain recombines TRBV19 with TRBJ1-1; tentatively, D is TRBD1 (6 bases). CDR1 and CDR2 from the germline V gene are LNHDA and SQIVND (reference sequence). V was cut by 1 base and J by 1 base, with 13 bases left in between. The CDR3 extends over 16 amino acids. The CDR3 here is CASSIVPQGTNTEAFF. The DNA for the CDR3 is TGTGCCAGTAGTATAGTACCCCAGGGGACGAACACTGAAGCTTTCTTT.

The CDR3 DNA reads TGTGCCAGCAGCTTTTGGGGCCAGGAGACCCAGTACTTC. Translation: CASSFWGQETQYF. The chain recombines TRBV11-2 with TRBJ2-5, with D possibly TRBD1 on 5 matching bases. The CDR3 length is 13 residues. Germline CDR1 is SGHAT and CDR2 is FQNNGV. Trimming stripped 3 bases from V and 5 bases from J, with 10 bases between.

The V and J genes are TRBV7-6 and TRBJ2-7, with D hard to call. Trimming removed 1 base from V and 2 bases from J, with 6 bases in between. Germline loops: CDR1 SGHVS, CDR2 FNYEAQ. The length of the CDR3 is 13 residues. Here the CDR3 reads CASSLGTAYEQYF. For the CDR3, the DNA is TGTGCCAGCAGCTTAGGCACAGCCTACGAGCAGTACTTC.

This clone has only one observation. The chain links TRBV9 to TRBJ2-1; 11 nucleotides match TRBD2. V dropped 5 bases and J dropped 0; count of bases not matched to a gene: 10. The CDR3 has 18 amino acids. Per germline, CDR1 SGDLS and CDR2 YYNGEE. The CDR3 loop reads CASRPGTSGVSSYNEQFF. DNA of the CDR3: TGTGCCAGCAGACCAGGGACTAGCGGAGTTAGCTCCTACAATGAGCAGTTCTTC.

V and J are TRBV7-2 and TRBJ2-1; D call uncertain. The germline V and J ends were trimmed by 5 bases and 8 bases, with 13 bases remaining between them. Germline V gene data show CDR1 as SGHTA and CDR2 as FQGNSA. CDR3 length: 13 amino acids. CDR3 DNA: TGTGCCAGCAGCACCCCGACTCTGGATGAGCAGTTCTTC. Translation: CASSTPTLDEQFF.